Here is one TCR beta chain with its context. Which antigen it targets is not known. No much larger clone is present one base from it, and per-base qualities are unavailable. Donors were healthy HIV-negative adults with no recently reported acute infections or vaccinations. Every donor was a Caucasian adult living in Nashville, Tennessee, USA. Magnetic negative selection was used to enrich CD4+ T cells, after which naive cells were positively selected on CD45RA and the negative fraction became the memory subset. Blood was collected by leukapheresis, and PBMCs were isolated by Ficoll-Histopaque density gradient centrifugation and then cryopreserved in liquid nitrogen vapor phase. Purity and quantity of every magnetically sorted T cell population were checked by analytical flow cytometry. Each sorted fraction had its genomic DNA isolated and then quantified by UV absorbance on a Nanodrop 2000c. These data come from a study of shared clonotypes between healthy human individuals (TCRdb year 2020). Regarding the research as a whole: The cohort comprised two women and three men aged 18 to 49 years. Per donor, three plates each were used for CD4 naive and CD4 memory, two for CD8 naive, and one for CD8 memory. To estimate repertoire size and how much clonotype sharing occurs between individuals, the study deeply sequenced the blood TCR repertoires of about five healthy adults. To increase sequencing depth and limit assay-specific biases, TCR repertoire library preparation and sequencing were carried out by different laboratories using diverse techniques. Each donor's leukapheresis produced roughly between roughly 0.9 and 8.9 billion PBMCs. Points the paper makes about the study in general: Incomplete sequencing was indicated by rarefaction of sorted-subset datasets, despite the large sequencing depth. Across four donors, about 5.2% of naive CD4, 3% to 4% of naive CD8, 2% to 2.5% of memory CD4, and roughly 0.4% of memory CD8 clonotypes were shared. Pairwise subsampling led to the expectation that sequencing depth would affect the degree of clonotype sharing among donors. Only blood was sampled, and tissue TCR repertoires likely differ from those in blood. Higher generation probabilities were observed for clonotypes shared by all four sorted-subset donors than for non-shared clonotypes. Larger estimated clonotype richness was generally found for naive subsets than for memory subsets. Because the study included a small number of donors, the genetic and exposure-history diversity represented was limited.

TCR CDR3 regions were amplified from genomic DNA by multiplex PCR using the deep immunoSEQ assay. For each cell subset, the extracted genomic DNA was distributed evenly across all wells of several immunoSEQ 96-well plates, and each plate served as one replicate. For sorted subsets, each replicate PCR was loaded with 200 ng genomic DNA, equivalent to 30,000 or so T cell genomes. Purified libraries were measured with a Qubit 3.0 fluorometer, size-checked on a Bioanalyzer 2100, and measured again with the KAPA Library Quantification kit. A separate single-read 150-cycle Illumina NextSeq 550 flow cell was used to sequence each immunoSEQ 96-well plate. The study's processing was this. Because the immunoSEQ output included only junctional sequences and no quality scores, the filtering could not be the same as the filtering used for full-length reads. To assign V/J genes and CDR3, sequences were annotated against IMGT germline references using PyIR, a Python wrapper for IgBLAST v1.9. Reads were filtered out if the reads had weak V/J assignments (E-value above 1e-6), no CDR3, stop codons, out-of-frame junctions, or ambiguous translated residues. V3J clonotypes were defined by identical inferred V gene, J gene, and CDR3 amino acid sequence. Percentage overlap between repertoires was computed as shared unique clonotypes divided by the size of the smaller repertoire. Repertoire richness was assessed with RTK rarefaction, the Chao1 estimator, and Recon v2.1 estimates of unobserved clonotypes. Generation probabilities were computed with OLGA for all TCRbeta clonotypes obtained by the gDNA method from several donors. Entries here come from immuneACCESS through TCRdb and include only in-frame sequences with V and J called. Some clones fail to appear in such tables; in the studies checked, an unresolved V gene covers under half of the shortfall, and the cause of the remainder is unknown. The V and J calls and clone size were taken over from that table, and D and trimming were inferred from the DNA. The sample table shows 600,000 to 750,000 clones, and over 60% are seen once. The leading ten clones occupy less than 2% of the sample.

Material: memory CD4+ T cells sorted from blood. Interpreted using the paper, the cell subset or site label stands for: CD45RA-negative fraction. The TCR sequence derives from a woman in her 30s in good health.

In nucleotide form, the sequence is TGTGCCAGCAGCTACATAAATCAGCCCCAGCATTTT. Its protein reads: CASSYINQPQHF. Recombination connected TRBV7-8 to TRBJ1-5; no confident D gene assignment can be made. V loses 4 bases, J loses 4 bases, and the germline ends lie 5 bases apart. From the cysteine up to the phenylalanine, the CDR3 has a length of 12 residues. Here the CDR3 DNA is all that survives: 36 bases in frame from base 1. The germline V gene sets CDR1 to SGHVS and CDR2 to FQNEAQ.